The 4 T cell receptor beta chains below all came from one sample that was sequenced in a study of T cell repertoires in cytomegalovirus infection (dated by TCRdb to between 2018 and 2021). The treatment or condition label corresponds to: in vitro stimulation with specific CMV peptide epitopes to enrich CMV-specific T cells. Sequencing used an Illumina HiSeq 1500. The public reads were reprocessed in TCRdb via fastp at Q25 and MiXCR, keeping in-frame beta chains. Each CDR3 protein gets just one entry, which takes the most common genes and DNA from the rows behind it. The sample table shows fewer than 900,000 distinct CDR3 sequences, and around 29% are seen once. Around 13% of the sample is held by the ten biggest clonotypes. Their antigens remain unidentified. Sequenced material: cultured CD8+ T cells from PBMCs, taken from culture after CMV antigen stimulation. The receptors stem from a human donor in good health (CMV status not recorded). Some clones in this sample may be carry-over from other donors' samples.

This clonotype came up a few times. The chain recombines TRBV7-8 with TRBJ1-3; D is ambiguous. With 5 bases removed from V and 0 bases from J, the gap between germline ends came to 11 bases. The CDR3 extends over 15 amino acids. The V gene's germline CDR1 is SGHVS and CDR2 FQNEAQ. The CDR3 spells CASSLRLSSGNTIYF. The CDR3 nucleotides are TGTGCCAGCAGCCTCCGACTGAGCTCTGGAAACACCATATATTTT.

This clonotype was observed a handful of times. The rearrangement uses TRBV7-3 and TRBJ2-3; no firm D call. V dropped 3 bases and J dropped 0 bases, with 10 bases sitting between them. The CDR3 contains 15 residues. The germline CDR1 and CDR2 sequences are SGHTA and FQGTGA. CDR3 sequence: CASSLGVSSTDTQYF. The CDR3 DNA follows: TGTGCCAGCAGCTTGGGTGTTTCTAGCACAGATACGCAGTATTTT.

The chain carries TRBV15 and TRBJ2-7, with D possibly TRBD2 on 6 matching bases. The CDR3 has 15 residues. Germline V gene data show CDR1 as LNHNV and CDR2 as YYDKDF (reference sequence). The V and J ends lost 0 bases and 0 bases respectively, with 9 bases between them. The CDR3 sequence is CATSRERESSYEQYF. The CDR3 DNA sequence: TGTGCCACCAGCAGAGAACGGGAGAGCTCCTACGAGCAGTACTTC.

At least ten counts were recorded for this clonotype. The chain employs TRBV7-2 and TRBJ2-1; TRBD2 matches 8 bases. The germline V gene has CDR1 SGHTA and CDR2 FQGNSA. This CDR3 region has 14 residues. The J segment lost 8 bases and the V segment lost 3 bases, leaving 6 bases of the junction unmatched. In DNA, the CDR3 is TGTGCCAGCAGCTTTTATCGGGGGGGCGATGAGCAGTTCTTC. It is translated as CASSFYRGGDEQFF.